This T cell receptor (beta chain) was identified in a study of read filtering for tumor transcriptome and immune sequencing (dated by TCRdb to 2019 to 2021). Looking at the study overall: The cohort had 17 male and 14 female patients with a mean age of roughly 66 years, ranging from about 45 to 85. By revised international staging, 8 patients were R-ISS I, approximately 15 were R-ISS II and roughly 7 were R-ISS III. After DNase treatment, whole-transcriptome libraries were prepared with the TruSeq RNA Access Library Prep Kit. Per sample, about 4.05 to 10.27 million TCR-region mapped reads were obtained with IR-seq, compared with only 85 to 1273 with RNA-seq. Using the same bone marrow samples, the study compared TCR repertoires obtained by targeted immune repertoire sequencing with those obtained by bulk whole-transcriptome sequencing. A main aim was a read-filtering strategy for immune repertoire data, specifically whether clonotypes supported by a single read should be removed.

TCR libraries were built from roughly 400 ng RNA with the Immunoverse kit, using molecular barcoded adaptors covering alpha/delta and beta/gamma chains. TCR library preparation used the same RNA that was used for transcriptome sequencing. TCR libraries were sequenced on an Illumina HiSeq 4000 with 2 x 150 cycles. Concerning the study's data processing: TCR reads were aligned to human V, D, J and C references and assembled into CDR3 clonotypes with MiXCR, including quality filtering and error correction. The tcR package in R was used for analysis of clonotype counts and gene usage diversity. For inspection of raw mapping reads, RNA-seq reads were mapped by STAR aligner version 2.5.3a onto GRCh37 of the human genome. IR-seq fastq files were randomly downsampled with Seqtk 1.3 to test the effect of sequencing depth on detected clonotypes. The public reads were reprocessed in TCRdb via fastp at Q25 and MiXCR, keeping in-frame beta chains. Rows matching on CDR3 protein sequence are summarized as one entry with the most common DNA and genes. Here the V and J calls rest on TCRdb's processing, not on the authors' analysis. Across this sample there are 100,000 to 150,000 distinct CDR3 sequences, with around 14% seen only once. The top ten hold 7.5% to 10% of the sample.

This clonotype was recorded many times. Its specific antigen is unknown. Base qualities are not recorded, but no much larger clone differs from it by a single base. Results the study describes overall, beyond this receptor: Compared with RNA-seq, IR-seq captured clonotypes at much higher depth and more reliably, and a smaller IR-seq throughput was enough to identify most shared clonotypes. Removing single-read clonotypes increased the correlation between IR-seq and RNA-seq shared clonotype proportions. Rather than purified T cells, the sorted CD138-negative fraction was a mixed bone marrow immune population. Single-read clonotypes made up roughly 81% of clonotypes but 3% to 3.5% of total reads in IR-seq, and over 65% of clonotypes and about 45% of reads in RNA-seq.

Each patient had bone marrow sampled at the time of active disease. Isolation of bone marrow mononuclear cells was performed by Ficoll-Hypaque density gradient centrifugation. CD138-negative cells were obtained by negative selection after labeling with CD138 magnetic microbeads on a MACS separator, removing myeloma plasma cells. Purity of the isolated cells was checked by flow cytometry on an Attune NxT using CD138 antibodies. TRIzol reagent was used to extract total RNA, and a NanoDrop spectrophotometer was used to quantify the extracted RNA. For each patient, the CD138-negative bone marrow sample underwent paired RNA-seq and IR-seq. V loses 0 bases of germline sequence and J loses 7 bases, and the interval between the two ends is 9 bases. The germline V gene supplies CDR1 SGHTA and CDR2 FQGTGA. The CDR3 runs 13 amino acids, cysteine and phenylalanine included. CDR3 DNA is the only sequence kept; it has 39 bases, read in frame from the first base.

Material for sequencing was a population of CD138-negative cells sorted from bone marrow. The sample's cell subset or site, from its label and the paper: bone marrow mononuclear cells depleted of CD138+ plasma/myeloma cells by negative magnetic selection. This sequence uses TRBV7-3 and TRBJ1-1; there is no confident call for the D gene. The clonotype originates from a donor over 35 with multiple myeloma. The CDR3 region: CASSLTRTSEAFF. Read as DNA, the sequence is TGTGCCAGCAGCTTAACTCGCACAAGTGAAGCTTTCTTT.